This TCR beta chain comes out of a study of cytomegalovirus exposure and HLA in healthy donors. Healthy bone marrow donors made up the cohort. This CDR3 is 17 amino acids long. J was trimmed by 3 bases and V by 0 bases; bases with no gene match: 7. The germline V gene encodes CDR1 LGHNA and CDR2 YNFKEQ. A multiplex PCR was run with 60 Vbeta primers and 13 Jbeta primers. TCRdb's copy holds only in-frame clones and misses some; the assay was immunoSEQ multiplex PCR. Of some 88,000 clones detected, 55% to 85% appear once; the ten largest clones hold around 16%. This sequence was found in a woman between 18 and 29 years old in good health and CMV-seropositive. Sequences were obtained from PBMCs. The chain is built from TRBV4-2 and TRBJ2-3; 9 bases line up with TRBD1. This CDR3 reads CASSQDTQGAQTDTQYF. DNA for the CDR3: TGTGCCAGCAGCCAAGACACACAGGGGGCACAAACAGATACGCAGTATTTT.